This section outlines one T cell receptor beta chain sequence together with its context. Its antigen remains undetermined. Base qualities are not at hand, and no much larger clone is one base apart. The data originate from a study of T cells after yellow fever vaccination (dated by TCRdb to the late 2010s). Context from the whole study: Libraries from fractions with low cell numbers were prepared with the SMART-Seq v4 Ultra Low Input RNA kit. To follow T-cell clones before and after primary and booster YFV17D yellow fever vaccination, bulk TCR alpha and beta repertoires were sequenced over time. Bulk PBMC replicates and cell subsets were isolated from blood drawn at multiple timepoints before and after both primary and secondary immunization. Two healthy male donors, one aged 18 to 29 and one aged 30 to 40 years, made up the cohort.

CDR1 DFQATT and CDR2 SNEGSKA are derived from the germline V gene (reference sequence). The V and J ends are trimmed by 1 base and 8 bases, leaving 12 bases between them. Inclusive of the bounding cysteine and phenylalanine, the CDR3 is 14 residues long. Only the CDR3 region is kept as DNA, spanning 42 bases read in frame from base 1. The treatment or condition label, as the study defines it: live attenuated yellow fever vaccine strain. PBMCs were isolated from peripheral blood using a standard Ficoll-Paque protocol. Dynabeads CD4 and CD8 positive selection kits were used to isolate the CD4 and CD8 T-cell fractions. RNA was extracted with TriZol from bulk PBMCs, CD4 and CD8 fractions, and dextramer-positive and dextramer-negative fractions. What the research found in general, with its limitations: The secondary T-cell response was weaker than the primary response but faster, peaking on day 5 instead of day 15. A small fraction of clonotypes showed up in both the CD4 and CD8 compartments, probably as a result of convergent recombination. Most clones expanded after primary vaccination (96% of CD4 and around 88% of CD8) were re-detected after the booster, suggesting that broad memory maintenance occurred. Computational filtering was needed because FACS-sorted repertoires could contain abundant contaminating clonotypes from the bulk population. The study included only a couple of donors, which limits how far the findings can be generalized.

This sample was sequenced with an Illumina NovaSeq 6000. Synthesis of TCR cDNA relied on 5'RACE template switching, a step that introduced a universal primer site along with unique molecular identifiers. cDNA synthesis was primed from both the TCR alpha and TCR beta constant segments. Two PCR steps were used to amplify libraries, with sample barcodes and sequencing adapters being added in the second step. Sequencing of libraries was done on Illumina HiSeq 2500 (2x100 bp) or NovaSeq (2x150 bp). The authors' analysis ran thus. MIGEC was used to demultiplex reads and collapse the reads into UMI consensus sequences, and MiXCR was used for V(D)J alignment. Clonotypes responding to the vaccine were identified with edgeR on replicate PBMC samples, with the criteria of FDR below 0.01 and a log2 fold change above 5 up to day 15. CD4 or CD8 identity was assigned to each bulk clonotype according to whether the clonotype was present at higher abundance in the sequenced CD4 repertoire or the sequenced CD8 repertoire. The public reads were reprocessed in TCRdb via fastp at Q25 and MiXCR, keeping in-frame beta chains. CDR3 protein duplicates are merged, each entry listing the most common genes and DNA. The V and J calls shown here were made by TCRdb, not taken from the authors' results. The sample table records a few hundred thousand distinct CDR3 sequences; about 10% of these occur just once. The ten largest clonotypes hold around 3.3% of the sample.

Specimen: CD4+ T cells sorted from PBMCs, collected 5 days after the yellow fever booster vaccination. The chain is encoded by TRBV20-1 joined to TRBJ1-6, with the D gene not confidently named. The receptor was isolated from a man younger than 35 who received the YFV17D yellow fever vaccine. The DNA sequence is TGCAGTGCTAGAGTGGGCAGGCGAGATTCACCCCTCCACTTT. Translated, it gives CSARVGRRDSPLHF.